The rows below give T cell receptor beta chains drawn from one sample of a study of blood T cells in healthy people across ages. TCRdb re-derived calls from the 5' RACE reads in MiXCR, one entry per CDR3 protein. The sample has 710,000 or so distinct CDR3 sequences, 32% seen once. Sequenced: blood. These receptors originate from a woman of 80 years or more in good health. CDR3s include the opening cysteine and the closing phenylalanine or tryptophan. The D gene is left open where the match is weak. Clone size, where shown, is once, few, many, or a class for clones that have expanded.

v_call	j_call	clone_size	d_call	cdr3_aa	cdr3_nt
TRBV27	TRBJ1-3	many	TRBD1	CASSQIGQANRNTIYF	TGTGCCAGCAGCCAAATTGGACAGGCCAACAGAAACACCATATATTTT
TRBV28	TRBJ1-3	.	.	CASSLATGYGNTIYF	TGTGCCAGCAGTTTGGCGACGGGTTATGGAAACACCATATATTTT
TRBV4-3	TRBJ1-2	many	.	CASSQDRQTGGYTF	TGCGCCAGCAGCCAAGACCGACAGACGGGTGGCTACACCTTC
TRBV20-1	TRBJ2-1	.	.	CSARDWAGLKPNEQFF	TGCAGTGCTAGAGATTGGGCGGGATTGAAACCCAATGAGCAGTTCTTC
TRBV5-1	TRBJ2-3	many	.	CASSLREGTDTQYF	TGCGCCAGCAGCTTGAGGGAGGGCACAGATACGCAGTATTTT
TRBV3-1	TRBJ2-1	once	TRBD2	CAGSFLAGSSYNEQFF	TGTGCCGGCAGCTTCCTAGCGGGGAGCTCCTACAATGAGCAGTTCTTC
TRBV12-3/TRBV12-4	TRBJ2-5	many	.	CASSLARAGGETQYF	TGTGCCAGCAGTTTAGCGCGGGCGGGCGGAGAGACCCAGTACTTC
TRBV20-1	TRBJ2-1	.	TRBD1	CSARTGGAYNEQFF	TGCAGTGCCCGGACAGGGGGCGCCTACAATGAGCAGTTCTTC
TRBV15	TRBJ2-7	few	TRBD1	CATRGTGSSYEQYF	TGTGCCACCAGAGGGACAGGGTCCTCCTACGAGCAGTACTTC
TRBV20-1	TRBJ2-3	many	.	CSAGPLFRRTDTQYF	TGCAGTGCTGGCCCCCTTTTCCGGAGAACAGATACGCAGTATTTT
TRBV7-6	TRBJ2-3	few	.	CASSFQTIASTDTQYF	TGTGCCAGCAGCTTCCAGACAATTGCTAGCACAGATACGCAGTATTTT
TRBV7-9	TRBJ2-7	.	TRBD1	CASSLAALPRIAGTAYEQYF	TGTGCCAGCAGCTTAGCGGCTCTACCCCGGATTGCCGGGACAGCCTACGAGCAGTACTTC
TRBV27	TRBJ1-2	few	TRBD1	CASSHAPRDRAYGYTF	TGTGCCAGCAGTCACGCCCCCCGGGACAGGGCGTATGGCTACACCTTC
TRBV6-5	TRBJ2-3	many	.	CASRSLLGGRDTQYF	TGTGCCAGCAGGTCGCTTCTTGGGGGCAGAGATACGCAGTATTTT
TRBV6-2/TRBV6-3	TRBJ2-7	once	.	CASSPHPLGEQYF	TGTGCCAGCAGCCCCCATCCCCTCGGCGAGCAGTACTTC
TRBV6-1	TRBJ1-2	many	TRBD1	CASMSGTGTWANYGYTF	TGTGCCAGCATGTCCGGGACAGGGACTTGGGCGAACTATGGCTACACCTTC
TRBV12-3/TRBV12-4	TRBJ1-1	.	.	CASSLYRHTEAFF	TGTGCCAGCAGTTTGTATCGTCACACTGAAGCTTTCTTT
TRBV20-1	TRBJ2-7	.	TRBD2	CSAREGTSGSNEQYF	TGCAGTGCTAGAGAGGGGACTAGCGGGAGCAACGAGCAGTACTTC
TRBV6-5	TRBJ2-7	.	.	CASRYLPVYNEQYF	TGTGCCAGCAGGTACTTGCCAGTATACAATGAGCAGTACTTC
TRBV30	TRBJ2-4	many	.	CAGGISNIQYF	TGTGCCGGAGGAATATCAAACATTCAGTACTTC
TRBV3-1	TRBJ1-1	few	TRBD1	CASSRGGTGVGAEAFF	TGTGCCAGCAGCCGGGGCGGGACAGGGGTTGGAGCTGAAGCTTTCTTT
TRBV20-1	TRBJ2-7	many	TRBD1	CSARTVGRTGYEQYF	TGCAGTGCGCGCACAGTGGGGCGGACAGGCTACGAGCAGTACTTC
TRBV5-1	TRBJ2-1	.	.	CASRRGVYNEQFF	TGCGCCAGCAGGAGGGGTGTTTACAATGAGCAGTTCTTC
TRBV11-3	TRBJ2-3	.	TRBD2	CASSLGGLAGMDTQYF	TGTGCCAGCAGCTTAGGAGGACTAGCGGGGATGGATACGCAGTATTTT
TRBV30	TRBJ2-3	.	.	CAWNRFSTDTQYF	TGTGCCTGGAACAGGTTTAGCACAGATACGCAGTATTTT
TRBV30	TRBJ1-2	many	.	CAWISGGGYTF	TGTGCCTGGATTTCGGGGGGTGGCTACACCTTC
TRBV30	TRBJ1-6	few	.	CAGGQNSPLHF	TGTGCCGGAGGACAGAATTCACCCCTCCACTTT
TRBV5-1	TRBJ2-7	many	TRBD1	CASSLEGTGVYEQYF	TGCGCCAGCAGCTTGGAAGGGACAGGAGTTTACGAGCAGTACTTC
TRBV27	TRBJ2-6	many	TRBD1	CASSLSDRRSGANVLTF	TGTGCCAGCAGCCTGTCGGACAGGCGATCTGGGGCCAACGTCCTGACTTTC
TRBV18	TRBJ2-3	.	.	CASSPPTGRDTQYF	TGTGCCAGCTCACCACCTACGGGGAGAGATACGCAGTATTTT
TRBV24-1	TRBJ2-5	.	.	CATSGQGFCEQYF	TGTGCCACCAGTGGGCAGGGGTTTTGTGAGCAGTACTTC
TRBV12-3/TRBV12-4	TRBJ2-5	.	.	CASRELGGNTLSCNEQYF	TGTGCCAGCAGAGAGTTAGGGGGAAACACTCTCTCCTGCAATGAGCAGTACTTC
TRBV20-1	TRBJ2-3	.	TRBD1	CSARGRDRGQDTQYF	TGCAGTGCTAGAGGTCGGGACAGGGGGCAGGATACGCAGTATTTT
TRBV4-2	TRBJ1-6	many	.	CASSQDAVADSPLHF	TGTGCCAGCAGCCAAGATGCAGTTGCGGATTCACCCCTCCACTTT
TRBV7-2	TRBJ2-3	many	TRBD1	CASSSKRTGNTDTQYF	TGTGCCAGCAGCTCCAAACGGACAGGGAACACAGATACGCAGTATTTT
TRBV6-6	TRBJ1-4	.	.	CASTRREGEKLFF	TGTGCCAGCACGCGCCGGGAGGGTGAAAAACTGTTTTTT
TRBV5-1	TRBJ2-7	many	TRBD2	CASSFGTSGNEQYF	TGCGCCAGCAGCTTCGGGACTAGCGGGAACGAGCAGTACTTC
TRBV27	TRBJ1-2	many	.	CASSLMGSANYGYTF	TGTGCCAGCAGTTTAATGGGATCAGCTAACTATGGCTACACCTTC
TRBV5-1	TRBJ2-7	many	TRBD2	CASSWSGGSLEQYF	TGCGCCAGCAGCTGGAGCGGGGGCTCCCTCGAGCAGTACTTC
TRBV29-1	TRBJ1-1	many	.	CSVADRRNTEAFF	TGCAGCGTCGCCGACAGGAGAAACACTGAAGCTTTCTTT
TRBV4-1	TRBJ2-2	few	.	CASSQGGRSTGELFF	TGCGCCAGCAGCCAAGGGGGCAGGAGCACCGGGGAGCTGTTTTTT
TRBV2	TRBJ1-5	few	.	CASSVDVVNQPQHF	TGTGCCAGCAGCGTTGACGTAGTCAATCAGCCCCAGCATTTT
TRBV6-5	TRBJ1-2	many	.	CASRNPREGGYTF	TGTGCCAGCAGGAACCCCAGGGAGGGCGGCTACACCTTC
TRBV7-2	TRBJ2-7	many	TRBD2	CASSLSLAGAFEQYF	TGTGCCAGCAGCTTGTCACTAGCGGGGGCCTTCGAGCAGTACTTC
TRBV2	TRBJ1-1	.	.	CASSEDTGMNTEAFF	TGTGCCAGCAGTGAGGACACGGGGATGAACACTGAAGCTTTCTTT
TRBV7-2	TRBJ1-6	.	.	CASSSGTSYNSPLHF	TGTGCCAGCAGCTCTGGGACATCGTATAATTCACCCCTCCACTTT
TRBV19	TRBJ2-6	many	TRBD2	CASSLIAGGILSGANVLTF	TGTGCCAGTAGTCTAATAGCGGGGGGTATCCTCTCTGGGGCCAACGTCCTGACTTTC
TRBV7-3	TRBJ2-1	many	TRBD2	CASSLTGGTSGALSSYNEQFF	TGTGCCAGCAGCTTAACTGGGGGGACTAGCGGGGCCTTAAGCTCCTACAATGAGCAGTTCTTC
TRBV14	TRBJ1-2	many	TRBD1	CASSRTDRGPEGYTF	TGTGCCAGCAGCCGCACCGACAGGGGGCCTGAAGGCTACACCTTC
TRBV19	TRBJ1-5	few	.	CASQDTSNQPQHF	TGTGCCAGCCAAGACACGAGCAATCAGCCCCAGCATTTT
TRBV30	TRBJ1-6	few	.	CAWRNGPNSPLHF	TGTGCCTGGAGGAACGGGCCGAATTCACCCCTCCACTTT
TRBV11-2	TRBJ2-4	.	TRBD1	CASSLEGQGRIYKQYF	TGTGCCAGCAGCTTAGAAGGACAGGGAAGAATCTACAAGCAGTACTTC
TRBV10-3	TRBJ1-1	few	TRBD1	CAIRMTGVTEAFF	TGTGCCATCAGGATGACAGGGGTCACTGAAGCTTTCTTT
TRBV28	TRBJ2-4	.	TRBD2	CASSTRLAGGREQYF	TGTGCCAGCAGTACCAGACTAGCGGGAGGTCGGGAGCAGTACTTC
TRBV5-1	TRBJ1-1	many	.	CASSFSGWSEGTEAFF	TGCGCCAGCAGCTTTTCAGGGTGGTCTGAGGGCACTGAAGCTTTCTTT
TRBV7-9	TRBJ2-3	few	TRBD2	CASSLSRGGQDTQYF	TGTGCCAGCAGCTTAAGTCGCGGGGGGCAAGATACGCAGTATTTT
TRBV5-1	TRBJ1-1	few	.	CASSGTAGLTEAFF	TGCGCCAGCAGCGGTACAGCGGGCCTTACTGAAGCTTTCTTT
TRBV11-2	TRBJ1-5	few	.	CASSRDTYQPQHF	TGTGCCAGCAGCCGGGACACATATCAGCCCCAGCATTTT
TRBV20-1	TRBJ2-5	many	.	CSARTHLLETQYF	TGCAGTGCTAGAACTCATTTGCTGGAGACCCAGTACTTC
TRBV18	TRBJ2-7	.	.	CASSLKTGTKDEQYF	TGTGCCAGCTCACTAAAAACCGGGACAAAGGACGAGCAGTACTTC